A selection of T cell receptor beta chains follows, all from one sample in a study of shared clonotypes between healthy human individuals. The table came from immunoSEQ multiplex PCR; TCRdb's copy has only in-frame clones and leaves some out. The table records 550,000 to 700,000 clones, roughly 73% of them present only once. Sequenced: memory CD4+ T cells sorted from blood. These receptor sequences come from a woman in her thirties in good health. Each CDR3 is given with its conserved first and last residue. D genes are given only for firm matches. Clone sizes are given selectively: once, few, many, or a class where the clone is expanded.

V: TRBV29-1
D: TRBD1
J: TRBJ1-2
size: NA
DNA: TGCAGCGTCCAGGGGGGATTGTATGGCTACACCTTC
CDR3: CSVQGGLYGYTF

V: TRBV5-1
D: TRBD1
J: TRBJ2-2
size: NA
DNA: TGCGCCAGTTCATCGGACAGGCCGAACACCGGGGAGCTGTTTTTT
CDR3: CASSSDRPNTGELFF

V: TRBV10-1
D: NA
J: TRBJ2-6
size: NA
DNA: TGCGCCAGCAGTGAGAGTGGCTCTGGGGCCAACGTCCTGACTTTC
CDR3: CASSESGSGANVLTF

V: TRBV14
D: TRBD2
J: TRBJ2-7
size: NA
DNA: TGTGCCAGCAGCCTCACAGGTGGGCCTAGCGGACAATACGAGCAGTACTTC
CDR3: CASSLTGGPSGQYEQYF

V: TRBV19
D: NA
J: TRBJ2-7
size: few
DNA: TGTGCCAGTAGTATTTCTGGGAGTGGATACCAATACGAGCAGTACTTC
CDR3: CASSISGSGYQYEQYF

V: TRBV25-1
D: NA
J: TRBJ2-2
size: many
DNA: TGTGCCAGCAGAGCCCCTGGACATAACACCGGGGAGCTGTTTTTT
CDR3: CASRAPGHNTGELFF

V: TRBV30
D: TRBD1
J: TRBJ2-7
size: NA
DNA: TGTGCCTGGAGTGTAAAGCGGCAGGGGGCGCGCGAGCAGTACTTC
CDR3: CAWSVKRQGAREQYF

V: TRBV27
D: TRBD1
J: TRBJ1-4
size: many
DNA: TGTGCCAGCAGTACGCAGGGGGCGCTTACTGAAAAACTGTTTTTT
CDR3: CASSTQGALTEKLFF

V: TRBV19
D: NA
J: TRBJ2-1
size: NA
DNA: TGTGCCAGTAGTATAGGATGGATTGCGAATGAGCAGTTCTTC
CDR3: CASSIGWIANEQFF

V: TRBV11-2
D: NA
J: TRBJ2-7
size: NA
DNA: TGTGCCAGCAGCTCCGGGACCGGGTACTACGAGCAGTACTTC
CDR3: CASSSGTGYYEQYF

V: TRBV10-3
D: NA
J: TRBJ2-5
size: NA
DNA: TGTGCCATCAGCGGACAGTTACAAGAGACCCAGTACTTC
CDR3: CAISGQLQETQYF

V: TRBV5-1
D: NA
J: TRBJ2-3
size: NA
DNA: TGCGCCAGCAGCTCAATCCAGGGGAGTACAGATACGCAGTATTTT
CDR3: CASSSIQGSTDTQYF

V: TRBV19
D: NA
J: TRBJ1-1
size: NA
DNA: TGTGCCAGTAGTATCTTCGGGAACACTGAAGCTTTCTTT
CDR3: CASSIFGNTEAFF

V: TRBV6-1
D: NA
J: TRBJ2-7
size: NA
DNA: TGTGCCAGCAGTGGGTCCCAGGGGTCCTACGAGCAGTACTTC
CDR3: CASSGSQGSYEQYF

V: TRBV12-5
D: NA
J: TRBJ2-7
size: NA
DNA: TGTGCTAGTGCTGCCCATTGGGGGAAGCAGTACTTC
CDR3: CASAAHWGKQYF

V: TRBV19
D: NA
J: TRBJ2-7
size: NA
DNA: TGTGCCAGCAAAGGTTCCACTCTTTCCGGCGAGCAGTACTTC
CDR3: CASKGSTLSGEQYF

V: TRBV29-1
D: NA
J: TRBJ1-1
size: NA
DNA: TGCAGCGTTGGAGAAGGGAAGTGGACTGAAGCTTTCTTT
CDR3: CSVGEGKWTEAFF

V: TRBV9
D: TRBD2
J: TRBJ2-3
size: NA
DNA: TGTGCCAGCAGCCTGGGGGGGAGCACAGATACGCAGTATTTT
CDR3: CASSLGGSTDTQYF

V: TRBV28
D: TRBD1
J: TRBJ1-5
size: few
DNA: TGTGCCAGCAGTCCCAACCCGGGACAGGGGGTAGGTCAGCCCCAGCATTTT
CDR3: CASSPNPGQGVGQPQHF

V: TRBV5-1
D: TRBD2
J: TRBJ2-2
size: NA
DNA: TGCGCCACCGAGGGAGTCGCGGGAGCAGGCGGGGAGCTGTTTTTT
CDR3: CATEGVAGAGGELFF

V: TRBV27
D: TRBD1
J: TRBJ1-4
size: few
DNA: TGTGCCAGCAGGTCCGGTGGGACAGGGGTTGAAAAACTGTTTTTT
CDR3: CASRSGGTGVEKLFF

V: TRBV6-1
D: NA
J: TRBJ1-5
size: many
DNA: TGTGCCAGCAGTGTACTGGGGCAGGGTCAGCCCCAGCATTTT
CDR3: CASSVLGQGQPQHF

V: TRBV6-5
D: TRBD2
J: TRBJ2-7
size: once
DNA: TGTGCCAGCATGACCGGGACTAACTCCTACGAGCAGTACTTC
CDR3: CASMTGTNSYEQYF

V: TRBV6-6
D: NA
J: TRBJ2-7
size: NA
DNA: TGTGCCAGCAGTTACAACGGATTGACCTACGAGCAGTACTTC
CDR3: CASSYNGLTYEQYF

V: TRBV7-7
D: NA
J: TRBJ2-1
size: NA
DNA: TGTGCCAGCAGCTTAGCTTTTGGCAGTAACAATGAGCAGTTCTTC
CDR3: CASSLAFGSNNEQFF

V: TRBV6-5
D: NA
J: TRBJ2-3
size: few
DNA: TGTGCCAGCCGAGATTACTTGTACACAGATACGCAGTATTTT
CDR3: CASRDYLYTDTQYF

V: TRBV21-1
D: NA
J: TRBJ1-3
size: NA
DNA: TGTGCCAGCAGCAAATTCAGGGACCGAGGGAACACCATATATTTT
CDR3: CASSKFRDRGNTIYF

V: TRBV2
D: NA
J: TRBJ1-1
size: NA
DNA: TGTGCCAGCAGGGAGACCCTCGAGAGGACTGAAGCTTTCTTT
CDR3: CASRETLERTEAFF

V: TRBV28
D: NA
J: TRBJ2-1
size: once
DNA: TGTGCCAGCAGTTTTACTTTCGTGGCGGGGTCCAATGAGCAGTTCTTC
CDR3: CASSFTFVAGSNEQFF

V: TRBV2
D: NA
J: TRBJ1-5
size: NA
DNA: TGTGCCAGCAGCGAAGTTCATAGCAATCAGCCCCAGCATTTT
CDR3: CASSEVHSNQPQHF

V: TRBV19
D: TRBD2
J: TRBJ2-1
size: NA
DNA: TGTGCCAGTAGTGTGACTAGCGGGAGCAATGAGCAGTTCTTC
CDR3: CASSVTSGSNEQFF

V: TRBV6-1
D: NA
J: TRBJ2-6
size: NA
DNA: TGTGCCAGCACCGAGCAATCTGGGGCCAACGTCCTGACTTTC
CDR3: CASTEQSGANVLTF

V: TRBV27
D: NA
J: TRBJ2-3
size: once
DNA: TGTGCCAGCAGTTTCACGGGAGTTGGGCAGTATTTT
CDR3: CASSFTGVGQYF

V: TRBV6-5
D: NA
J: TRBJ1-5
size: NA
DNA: TGTGCCAGCAGGCCACGGACGGCGGGGGAGCCCCAGCATTTT
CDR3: CASRPRTAGEPQHF

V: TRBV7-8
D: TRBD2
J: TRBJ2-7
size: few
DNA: TGTGCCAGCAGCCCGGGGGAGGGACTAGCGGGAGGATACGAGCAGTACTTC
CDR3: CASSPGEGLAGGYEQYF

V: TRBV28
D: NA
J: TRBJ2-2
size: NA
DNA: TGTGCCAGCAGTTTAAGGTCCGGGTGGGCCGGGGAGCTGTTTTTT
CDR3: CASSLRSGWAGELFF

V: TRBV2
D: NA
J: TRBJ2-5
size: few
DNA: TGTGCCGGGTCGTGGACCAGGGAGACCCAGTACTTC
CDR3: CAGSWTRETQYF

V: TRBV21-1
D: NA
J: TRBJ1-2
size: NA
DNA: TGTGCCAGCAGCACTCCAGGGTTGTATGGCTACACCTTC
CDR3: CASSTPGLYGYTF

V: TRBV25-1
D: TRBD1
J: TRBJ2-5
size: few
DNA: TGTGCCAGCAGTGGCCACAGGGGGCGCGGCGGGATTGAGACCCAGTACTTC
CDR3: CASSGHRGRGGIETQYF

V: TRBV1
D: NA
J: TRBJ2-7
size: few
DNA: TGCACCAGCAGCCAAGATGTTGGCGGGAGGAGGTCCGAGCAGTACTTC
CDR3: CTSSQDVGGRRSEQYF

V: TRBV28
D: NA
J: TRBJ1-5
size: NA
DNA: TGTGCCAGCAGTTTATTTGCTCAGCCCCAGCATTTT
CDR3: CASSLFAQPQHF

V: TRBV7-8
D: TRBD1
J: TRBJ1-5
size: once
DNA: TGTGCCAGCAGCCCTCTCCCGCGACAGGGCGTCCAGCCCCAGCATTTT
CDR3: CASSPLPRQGVQPQHF

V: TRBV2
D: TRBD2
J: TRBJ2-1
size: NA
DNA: TGTGCCAGCAGTGGGACTAGCGGAGCCTACAATGAGCAGTTCTTC
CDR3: CASSGTSGAYNEQFF

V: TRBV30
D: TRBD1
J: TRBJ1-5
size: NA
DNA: TGTGCCTGGGGACAGGGGCCGGATCAGCCCCAGCATTTT
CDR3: CAWGQGPDQPQHF